The next 23 T cell receptor beta chains were all read from a single sample in a study of T cell repertoires in cytomegalovirus infection (dated by TCRdb to about 2019). Sequencer: Illumina HiSeq 1500. TCRdb redid the processing of the public reads, applying fastp at Q25 and MiXCR, and retained in-frame beta chains. Identical CDR3 proteins give one entry, which carries the most common genes and DNA. Present in this sample are roughly 76,000 distinct CDR3 sequences, 3.7% of which were seen just once. About 4.6% of the sample comes from the top ten. Material for sequencing was PBMCs. The receptor source for this set is a human donor in good health (CMV status not recorded). Some clones in this sample may be carry-over from other donors' samples.

This clonotype was picked up many times. It may be a read error: a sequence one base away is much more abundant. V is TRBV28 and J is TRBJ1-2; D call uncertain. The CDR3 consists of 11 residues. Per the germline V gene, CDR1 is MDHEN and CDR2 is SYDVKM. Trimming removed 4 bases from V and 1 base from J, with 1 base in between. For the CDR3, the DNA is TGTGCCAGCAGTTATAACTATGGCTACACCTTC. As protein: CASSYNYGYTF.

This clonotype was counted many times. The chain is built from TRBV7-2 and TRBJ1-1; 10 nucleotides align to TRBD1. Germline CDR1 is SGHTA and CDR2 is FQGNSA. The CDR3 has 16 amino acids. The V segment lost 4 bases and the J segment 5 bases; nucleotides outside the gene matches: 10. CDR3 region: CASSYRDRGSGTEAFF. CDR3 nucleotides: TGTGCCAGCAGCTACCGGGACAGGGGTAGCGGGACTGAAGCTTTCTTT.

In the case of this clonotype: A much larger clone differs from this one at a single base, so this may be a read error. The chain combines TRBV6-2 or TRBV6-3 with TRBJ1-2; D gene uncertain. Germline V gene sequence: CDR1 MNHEY, CDR2 SVGEGT. V was trimmed by 4 bases and J by 0 bases, leaving 9 bases between them. CDR3 size: 14 residues. CDR3 protein: CASSWVSTNYGYTF. The CDR3 bases are TGTGCCAGCAGTTGGGTTTCTACTAACTATGGCTACACCTTC.

This clonotype was detected many times. The chain links TRBV12-5 to TRBJ1-2, with D hard to call. CDR1 LGHNT and CDR2 FRNRAP come from the germline V gene. CDR3 length: 13 residues. V lost 1 base and J 4 bases, leaving 7 bases between the germline ends. The CDR3 loop reads CASGLGPTYGYTF. CDR3 in DNA: TGTGCTAGTGGTTTGGGACCTACCTATGGCTACACCTTC.

As DNA, the CDR3 is TGTGCCAGCAGTTACGAAGCGGGGGGAGACTACGAGCAGTACTTC. Encoded protein: CASSYEAGGDYEQYF. The rearrangement links TRBV6-2 or TRBV6-3 to TRBJ2-7; TRBD2 matches at 9 bases. The length of the CDR3 is 15 residues. Germline loops: CDR1 MNHEY, CDR2 SVGEGT. With 2 bases clipped from V and 3 bases from J, the junction kept 5 bases outside the gene matches.

This clonotype was seen repeatedly, ten times or more. The genes are TRBV27 and TRBJ1-2; TRBD1 is a possible D gene (5 bases). This CDR3 is built from 15 residues. Trimming cost V 6 bases and J 4 bases, with 18 bases left between them. CDR1 is MNHEY, CDR2 SMNVEV, per germline (reference sequence). In nucleotides, the CDR3 is TGTGCCAGCAGCCCAGACAGTTTCTCGCCCTATGGCTACACCTTC. Translated, it gives CASSPDSFSPYGYTF.

Notes on this clonotype: Just one base apart from a much larger clone, this may be a read error. It is likely a read error, because the conserved phenylalanine at the end of the CDR3 is missing. The J gene is TRBJ2-7, the V gene TRBV6-2 or TRBV6-3; D is uncertain. The CDR3 runs 12 residues. The V end was cut by 6 bases, the J end by 4 bases, with 10 bases between. Germline V gene sequence: CDR1 MNHEY, CDR2 SVGEGT. CDR3 nucleotide sequence: TGTGCCAGCAGCAACTGGGGTTACGAGCAGTACATC. Amino acid sequence: CASSNWGYEQYI.

This clonotype has a count of ten or more. CDR3 coding DNA: TGTGCCTGGAGTGGGGTAGCGGGGTTTTACAATGAGCAGTTCTTC. As protein: CAWSGVAGFYNEQFF. The V gene is TRBV30, the J gene TRBJ2-1, with 8 nucleotides matching TRBD2. This CDR3 spans 15 amino acids. J was trimmed by 4 bases and V by 1 base; bases with no gene match: 6. The germline V gene encodes CDR1 GTSNPN and CDR2 SVGIG (reference sequence).

This clonotype was observed many times. The rearrangement uses TRBV4-3 and TRBJ2-3; D call uncertain. CDR1 is LGHNA, CDR2 YSLEER, per germline. Trimming cost V 1 base and J 6 bases, with 8 bases left between them. The length of the CDR3 is 13 residues. CDR3 protein: CASSQGLTDTQYF. CDR3 nucleotides: TGCGCCAGCAGCCAAGGGCTTACGGATACGCAGTATTTT.

This clonotype has ten or more counts. This chain links TRBV7-3 with TRBJ1-6, with 7 positions matching TRBD1. Trimming took 4 bases from V and 5 from J; bases not matched to a gene: 5. The CDR3 is 15 residues long. Germline CDR1 SGHTA, CDR2 FQGTGA. CDR3 amino acids: CASSSRGTDNSPLHF. CDR3 DNA sequence: TGTGCCAGCAGCTCCCGAGGGACAGATAATTCACCCCTCCACTTT.

This clonotype was observed at least ten times. The rearrangement uses TRBV28 and TRBJ1-2; D ambiguous. The V and J ends lost 1 base and 2 bases respectively, with 5 bases between them. The CDR3 loop spans 13 amino acids. Germline CDR1 reads MDHEN; CDR2 reads SYDVKM. In nucleotides, the CDR3 is TGTGCCAGCAGTTTATTGGCGAACTATGGCTACACCTTC. Its translation: CASSLLANYGYTF.

This clonotype was seen repeatedly, ten times or more. The chain combines TRBV7-8 with TRBJ2-7; TRBD1 is a possible D gene (6 bases). This CDR3 is 14 amino acids long. The germline gives CDR1 SGHVS, CDR2 FQNEAQ. The V end lost 5 bases, the J end lost 2 bases, and 13 bases lay between the germline ends. The CDR3 region is CASSLRDTTYEQYF. The CDR3, as DNA: TGTGCCAGCAGCCTCCGGGACACAACCTACGAGCAGTACTTC.

This clonotype occurred many times. The rearrangement joins TRBV28 to TRBJ1-1; D is unclear. This CDR3 has 14 amino acids. V was cut by 3 bases and J by 1 base, with 9 bases left in between. In germline, CDR1 is MDHEN, CDR2 SYDVKM. The CDR3 DNA reads TGTGCCAGCAGTTTGACAACTAGGAACACTGAAGCTTTCTTT. Amino acids: CASSLTTRNTEAFF.

This clonotype has a count of ten or more. The chain recombines TRBV7-8 with TRBJ1-2; tentative D call: TRBD1 (5 bases). This CDR3 region has 18 residues. Germline-derived CDR1 and CDR2 are SGHVS and FQNEAQ. The ends were cut back, 2 bases at V and 4 bases at J, with 23 bases in the middle. The CDR3 protein is CASSLLAPQGIFSYGYTF. CDR3 nucleotide sequence: TGTGCCAGCAGCTTACTAGCCCCCCAGGGAATTTTTAGCTATGGCTACACCTTC.

This clonotype was detected many times. The chain uses TRBV2 and TRBJ1-5, with 10 nucleotides matching TRBD1. Germline lookup yields CDR1 SNHLY and CDR2 FYNNEI. The trim removed 5 bases at V and 6 bases at J, leaving 4 bases unmatched. CDR3 length equals 14 residues. CDR3 amino acids: CASSTTGGVQPQHF. The CDR3 region has the DNA TGTGCCAGCAGTACGACAGGGGGCGTTCAGCCCCAGCATTTT.

This clonotype occurred many times. The J gene is TRBJ2-7, the V gene TRBV6-2 or TRBV6-3; D gene unclear. This CDR3 has 12 amino acids. Per the germline V gene, CDR1 is MNHEY and CDR2 is SVGEGT. Trimming removed 3 bases from V and 3 bases from J, with 6 bases in between. The CDR3 DNA sequence: TGTGCCAGCAGTTATAAGGGCTACGAGCAGTACTTC. Protein sequence: CASSYKGYEQYF.

There are many counts of this clonotype. The chain has TRBV7-2 and TRBJ2-3, with unresolved D. Germline assignment: CDR1 SGHTA and CDR2 FQGNSA. V lost 4 bases and J 9 bases, leaving 23 bases between the germline ends. The CDR3 covers 16 residues. In nucleotides, the CDR3 is TGTGCCAGCAGCTCTTCCCCGGCCCTAATCGAGGAGACGCAGTATTTT. Encoded protein: CASSSSPALIEETQYF.

This clonotype was observed at least ten times. This chain joins TRBV20-1 and TRBJ2-3, with TRBD2 matching 7 bases. V shed 2 bases and J 4 bases; nucleotides not matched to a gene: 15. This CDR3 region has 17 residues. CDR1 and CDR2 (germline): DFQATT, SNEGSKA (reference sequence). This CDR3 is CSARMALGGRDADTQYF. As DNA, the CDR3 is TGCAGTGCTAGAATGGCCCTGGGAGGGAGGGATGCAGATACGCAGTATTTT.

This clonotype was recorded many times. This rearrangement joins TRBV6-2 or TRBV6-3 to TRBJ1-6, with 9 bases matching TRBD1. The CDR3 has 15 residues. The germline V gene has CDR1 MNHEY and CDR2 SVGEGT. V lost 2 bases and J lost 7; bases outside the gene matches: 3. The CDR3 DNA is TGTGCCAGCAGTTACCTGGGACAGGGAAATTCACCCCTCCACTTT. Protein product: CASSYLGQGNSPLHF.

This clonotype was observed at least ten times. The chain carries TRBV2 and TRBJ2-6, with D uncertain. The V end was cut by 2 bases, the J end by 0 bases, with 14 bases between. The germline CDR1 and CDR2 sequences are SNHLY and FYNNEI. The CDR3 runs 18 residues. The CDR3 region is CASSEHPSGYSGANVLTF. The CDR3 DNA sequence: TGTGCCAGCAGTGAACACCCTTCGGGTTACTCTGGGGCCAACGTCCTGACTTTC.

This clonotype was observed at least ten times. V usage is TRBV7-2 and J usage is TRBJ1-5; 7 bases map to TRBD1. Germline V lookup: CDR1 SGHTA, CDR2 FQGNSA. With 2 bases clipped from V and 2 bases from J, the junction kept 9 bases outside the gene matches. The CDR3 is 17 amino acids. The CDR3 sequence: CASSLNGGGEGNQPQHF. For the CDR3, the DNA is TGTGCCAGCAGCTTAAATGGAGGGGGCGAGGGCAATCAGCCCCAGCATTTT.

This clonotype was detected many times. J is TRBJ1-5 and V is TRBV18; D is perhaps TRBD1 (5 bases). Germline CDR1 KGHSH, CDR2 LQKENI. The CDR3 covers 18 residues. Trimming cost V 2 bases and J 1 base, with 18 bases left between them. CDR3 sequence reads: CASSPTLITGESNQPQHF. Written as DNA, the CDR3 is TGTGCCAGCTCACCAACTCTTATAACGGGGGAGAGCAATCAGCCCCAGCATTTT. The full variable domain, in which reference TRBV18 and TRBJ1-5 provide the parts outside the CDR3, is NAGVMQNPRHLVRRRGQEARLRCSPMKGHSHVYWYRQLPEEGLKFMVYLQKENIIDESGMPKERFSAEFPKEGPSILRIQQVVRGDSAAYFCASSPTLITGESNQPQHFGDGTRLSIL.

Ten or more counts support this clonotype. The chain links TRBV7-9 to TRBJ2-1; 9 positions match TRBD2. The germline V gene encodes CDR1 SEHNR and CDR2 FQNEAQ (reference sequence). This CDR3 comprises 19 residues. J gave up 7 bases and V 1 base, and 17 bases lay outside the gene matches. The CDR3, as DNA: TGTGCCAGCAGCTTAGAGGGTTCGTTGGCGGGGGGGCGGTATAATGAGCAGTTCTTC. Protein: CASSLEGSLAGGRYNEQFF.